Below, 23 T cell receptor beta chains from the same sample are listed, as sequenced in a study of lymphopenia after photon versus proton radiotherapy (dated 2019 in TCRdb). The library was prepared using the immunoSEQ multiplex PCR assay. TCRdb retrieved this table from immuneACCESS and kept in-frame rearrangements only. Not all clones are present; in checked studies, unresolved V genes account for under half, and no reason is known for the remainder. This sample is represented by 50,000 to 70,000 clones; 87% of them were singletons. The top ten hold around 13% of the sample. The input for sequencing was peripheral blood, taken from a patient treated with proton-based radiotherapy. These receptors came from a man at least 80 years old with esophageal cancer.

The chain joins TRBV4-3 to TRBJ2-3, with D perhaps matching TRBD1 or TRBD2 (5 bases each). The germline gives CDR1 LGHNA, CDR2 YSLEER. The CDR3 consists of 14 residues. The germline V and J ends were trimmed by 3 bases and 5 bases, with 12 bases remaining between them. As DNA, the CDR3 is TGCGCCAGCAGCCACGTGGGGGTTCAAGATACGCAGTATTTT. It is translated as CASSHVGVQDTQYF.

V and J are TRBV10-3 and TRBJ2-7; D is uncertain. Trimming stripped 10 bases from V and 5 bases from J, with 9 bases between. Per the germline V gene, CDR1 is ENHRY and CDR2 is SYGVKD. The CDR3 sequence is 10 residues long. The CDR3 nucleotides are TGTGCCACCGAGAGCGACGAGCAGTACTTC. Its protein product is CATESDEQYF.

The J gene is TRBJ1-5, the V gene TRBV5-1; no clear D gene. The CDR3 consists of 13 residues. Germline V gene lookup returns CDR1 SGHRS and CDR2 YFSETQ. The ends were cut back, 5 bases at V and 5 bases at J, with 11 bases in the middle. For the CDR3, the DNA is TGCGCCAGCAGTCCGTCAATCGATCAGCCCCAGCATTTT. Translation gives CASSPSIDQPQHF.

The chain uses TRBV5-4 and TRBJ1-2, with TRBD1 as a possible D gene (6 bases). Trimming cost V 4 bases and J 3 bases, with 25 bases left between them. Germline lookup yields CDR1 SGHNT and CDR2 YYREEE (reference sequence). The CDR3 has 18 residues. The CDR3 region is CASSPAGTSPPLDYGYTF. DNA of the CDR3: TGTGCCAGCAGCCCTGCGGGGACATCGCCCCCCCTGGACTATGGCTACACCTTC. The variable domain in full, completed from reference TRBV5-4 and TRBJ1-2, reads ETGVTQSPTHLIKTRGQQVTLRCSSQSGHNTVSWYQQALGQGPQFIFQYYREEENGRGNFPPRFSGLQFPNYSSELNVNALELDDSALYLCASSPAGTSPPLDYGYTFGSGTRLTVV.

The CDR3 sequence is CASSSWTSGSYEQYF. Here the CDR3 DNA reads TGTGCCAGCAGCTCCTGGACTAGCGGGAGTTACGAGCAGTACTTC. The chain has TRBV7-6 and TRBJ2-7; TRBD2 aligns across 13 bases. V was clipped by 4 bases and J by 4 bases; unmatched bases: 4. The CDR3 extends over 15 amino acids. Germline assignment: CDR1 SGHVS and CDR2 FNYEAQ. The complete variable domain, with remaining parts taken from reference TRBV7-6 and TRBJ2-7, reads GAGVSQSPRYKVTKRGQDVALRCDPISGHVSLYWYRQALGQGPEFLTYFNYEAQQDKSGLPNDRFSAERPEGSISTLTIQRTEQRDSAMYRCASSSWTSGSYEQYFGPGTRLTVT.

V and J are TRBV6-5 and TRBJ1-4, with D possibly being TRBD1 (5 bases). Per the germline V gene, CDR1 is MNHEY and CDR2 is SVGAGI. The CDR3 contains 14 residues. V gave up 6 bases and J gave up 5 bases, with 13 bases separating them. The CDR3 nucleotides are TGTGCCAGCAGGAGGGGACGGACGAATGAAAAACTGTTTTTT. The encoded protein is CASRRGRTNEKLFF.

This chain joins TRBV7-2 and TRBJ2-1, with D possibly being TRBD2 (6 bases). CDR1 and CDR2 (germline): SGHTA, FQGNSA. There are 14 residues in the CDR3. The germline V and J ends were trimmed by 5 bases and 8 bases, with 16 bases remaining between them. In nucleotides, the CDR3 is TGTGCCAGCAGCCCACCGACTAGAAGGTATGAGCAGTTCTTC. It translates to CASSPPTRRYEQFF.

This chain's CDR3 is CASSYPGLAGSYEQYF. The CDR3 coding sequence is TGTGCCAGCAGTTACCCCGGACTAGCGGGATCCTACGAGCAGTACTTC. V usage is TRBV7-2 and J usage is TRBJ2-5; 12 positions match TRBD2. TRBJ2-7 matches the DNA end more closely, so the J call is doubtful. The CDR3 covers 16 residues. The V gene's germline CDR1 is SGHTA and CDR2 FQGNSA.

This chain joins TRBV5-1 and TRBJ2-6; TRBD1 or TRBD2 may be the D gene (5 bases each). Germline CDR1 is SGHRS and CDR2 is YFSETQ. Trimming stripped 5 bases from V and 0 bases from J, with 15 bases between. There are 17 residues in the CDR3. CDR3 in amino acids: CASRRGVRLSGANVLTF. For the CDR3, the DNA is TGCGCCAGCAGACGAGGGGTAAGACTCTCTGGGGCCAACGTCCTGACTTTC.

The rearrangement joins TRBV6-6 to TRBJ1-5; possible D gene TRBD1, 5 bases. Germline V lookup: CDR1 MNHNY, CDR2 SVGAGI (reference sequence). This CDR3 has 13 amino acids. Trimming removed 8 bases from V and 3 bases from J, with 11 bases in between. This CDR3 reads CASAAGVNQPQHF. In DNA, the CDR3 is TGTGCCAGCGCGGCGGGGGTCAATCAGCCCCAGCATTTT.

This clone was observed a handful of times. V usage is TRBV11-2 and J usage is TRBJ2-5; 10 bases match TRBD1. The CDR3 extends over 18 amino acids. Germline CDR1 is SGHAT and CDR2 is FQNNGV. V trimming: 0 bases; J trimming: 5 bases; junction bases outside the gene matches: 12. CDR3 DNA: TGTGCCAGCAGCTTAGATGGAGGGACAGGGGTTGTAAGGGAGACCCAGTACTTC. This codes for CASSLDGGTGVVRETQYF.

The chain uses TRBV27 and TRBJ1-1, with TRBD1 matching 7 bases. Germline V gene data show CDR1 as MNHEY and CDR2 as SMNVEV (reference sequence). CDR3 length: 12 residues. With 4 bases clipped from V and 11 bases from J, the junction kept 7 bases outside the gene matches. CDR3 in DNA: TGTGCCAGCAGTTATACAGGGGAGCGGGCTTTCTTT. This sequence encodes CASSYTGERAFF.

The chain has TRBV2 and TRBJ1-1; D is undetermined. The CDR3 covers 13 residues. Germline V gene lookup returns CDR1 SNHLY and CDR2 FYNNEI. Trimming cost V 6 bases and J 5 bases, with 13 bases left between them. CDR3 loop: CASSRELRTEAFF. The CDR3 region has the DNA TGTGCCAGCAGCAGAGAGTTGAGGACTGAAGCTTTCTTT.

The rearrangement links TRBV4-3 to TRBJ1-6; D ambiguous. The germline CDR1 and CDR2 sequences are LGHNA and YSLEER. The CDR3 spans 15 residues. Between the trimmed V and J ends, which lost 0 bases and 8 bases, there was a span of 11 bases. DNA of the CDR3: TGCGCCAGCAGCCAAGATCCGGGGAACCATTCACCCCTCCACTTT. Translated, it gives CASSQDPGNHSPLHF.

The chain is built from TRBV7-6 and TRBJ2-2; the D gene could be TRBD1 or TRBD2 (5 bases each). V was shortened by 2 bases and J by 3 bases, with 19 bases between the two germline ends. This CDR3 contains 18 residues. The germline CDR1 and CDR2 sequences are SGHVS and FNYEAQ. CDR3: CASSLRRVFGGHTGELFF. CDR3 in DNA: TGTGCCAGCAGCTTAAGGCGGGTGTTTGGGGGACACACCGGGGAGCTGTTTTTT.

This chain uses TRBV29-1 with TRBJ2-1, with D tentatively TRBD1 (6 bases). The V gene's germline CDR1 is SQVTM and CDR2 ANQGSEA. With 5 bases removed from V and 2 bases from J, the gap between germline ends came to 13 bases. This CDR3 has 14 amino acids. DNA for the CDR3: TGCAGCGTTTCCCCCAGGGGACCCTACAATGAGCAGTTCTTC. It codes for CSVSPRGPYNEQFF.

The chain combines TRBV6-6 with TRBJ1-5; 9 bases match TRBD1. Germline loops: CDR1 MNHNY, CDR2 SVGAGI (reference sequence). This CDR3 region has 14 residues. The trim removed 7 bases at V and 3 bases at J, leaving 4 bases unmatched. The CDR3 loop is CASTDRGFNQPQHF. The CDR3, as DNA: TGTGCCAGCACGGACAGGGGTTTCAATCAGCCCCAGCATTTT.

The V call is TRBV7-2, the J call TRBJ1-5; 8 positions match TRBD1. From germline, CDR1 is SGHTA and CDR2 FQGNSA. This CDR3 is 15 amino acids long. V lost 3 bases, J lost 6 bases, and 7 bases stayed unmatched. CDR3 protein: CASSFFNQGAQPQHF. As DNA, the CDR3 is TGTGCCAGCAGCTTCTTCAATCAGGGGGCTCAGCCCCAGCATTTT.

The CDR3 sequence is CASSLAGPRDRLEQYF. In DNA, the CDR3 is TGTGCCAGCAGCTTGGCCGGTCCCAGGGACCGCTTGGAGCAGTACTTC. V and J are TRBV5-4 and TRBJ2-7, with D perhaps TRBD1 or TRBD2 (5 bases each). The CDR3 is made up of 16 amino acids. Germline CDR1 and CDR2: SGHNT and YYREEE (reference sequence). The V end lost 0 bases, the J end lost 7 bases, and 20 bases lay between the germline ends.

The rearrangement links TRBV2 to TRBJ2-3, with TRBD1 as a possible D gene (5 bases). CDR3 length: 11 residues. CDR1 is SNHLY and CDR2 is FYNNEI in the germline V gene. The V gene lost 11 bases and the J gene lost 5 bases, with 11 bases spanning the gap. The CDR3 protein is CAAGREDTQYF. The CDR3 nucleotides read TGTGCCGCAGGGCGCGAAGATACGCAGTATTTT.

V gene TRBV7-8 combines with J gene TRBJ2-7; D ambiguous. Germline CDR1 is SGHVS and CDR2 is FQNEAQ. V lost 2 bases, J lost 3 bases, and 2 bases lay in between. This CDR3 has 11 amino acids. This CDR3 reads CASSLNYEQYF. CDR3 coding DNA: TGTGCCAGCAGCTTAAACTACGAGCAGTACTTC.

CDR3 DNA sequence: TGCGCCAGCAGCGCCGGACTAGCGGGAGGGCCTAGGACCGGGGAGCTGTTTTTT. This gives the protein CASSAGLAGGPRTGELFF. The chain couples TRBV5-1 to TRBJ2-2; 15 positions match TRBD2. J was trimmed by 5 bases and V by 4 bases; bases with no gene match: 9. Germline V gene sequence: CDR1 SGHRS, CDR2 YFSETQ. This CDR3 comprises 18 residues.

The chain has TRBV5-1 and TRBJ2-7; TRBD1 might be the D (6 bases). CDR1 and CDR2 (germline): SGHRS, YFSETQ. This CDR3 is built from 14 residues. The ends were cut back, 0 bases at V and 5 bases at J, with 12 bases in the middle. The DNA for the CDR3 is TGCGCCAGCAGCTTGGCCATTGCAGGGGACGAGCAGTACTTC. Translated, it gives CASSLAIAGDEQYF. The variable domain in full, completed from reference TRBV5-1 and TRBJ2-7, reads KAGVTQTPRYLIKTRGQQVTLSCSPISGHRSVSWYQQTPGQGLQFLFEYFSETQRNKGNFPGRFSGRQFSNSRSEMNVSTLELGDSALYLCASSLAIAGDEQYFGPGTRLTVT.